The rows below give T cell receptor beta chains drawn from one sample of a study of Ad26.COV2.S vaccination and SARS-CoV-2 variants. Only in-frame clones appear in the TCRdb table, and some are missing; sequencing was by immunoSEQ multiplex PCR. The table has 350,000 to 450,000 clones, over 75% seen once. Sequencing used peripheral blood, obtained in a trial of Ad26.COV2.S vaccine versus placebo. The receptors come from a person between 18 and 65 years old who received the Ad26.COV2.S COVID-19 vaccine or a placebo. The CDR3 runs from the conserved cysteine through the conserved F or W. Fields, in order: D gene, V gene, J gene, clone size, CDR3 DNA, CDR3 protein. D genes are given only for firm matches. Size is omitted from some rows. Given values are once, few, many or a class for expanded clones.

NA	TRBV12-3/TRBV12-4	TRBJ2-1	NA	TGTGCCAGCAGTTTAGTAGGGGACAATGAGCAGTTCTTC	CASSLVGDNEQFF
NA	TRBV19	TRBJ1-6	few	TGTGCCAGTAGTATACAGGGTCTAAATTCACCCCTCCACTTT	CASSIQGLNSPLHF
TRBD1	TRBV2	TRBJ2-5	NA	TGTGCCAGGATGGGACAGGGGGACGAGACCCAGTACTTC	CARMGQGDETQYF
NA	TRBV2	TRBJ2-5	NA	TGTGCCAGCAGTGAAGGGATCATGGCTCCGACCCAGTACTTC	CASSEGIMAPTQYF
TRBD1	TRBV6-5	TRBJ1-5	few	TGTGCCAGCAGGGGGACAGGTGGCAATCAGCCCCAGCATTTT	CASRGTGGNQPQHF
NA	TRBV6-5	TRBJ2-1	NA	TGTGCCAGCAGCCGGTCGACAACCTACAATGAGCAGTTCTTC	CASSRSTTYNEQFF
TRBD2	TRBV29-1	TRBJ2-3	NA	TGCAGCGTCGCAGGACTAGCGGGGGGGCCGCCGCAGTATTTT	CSVAGLAGGPPQYF
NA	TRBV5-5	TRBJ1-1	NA	TGTGCCAGCAGCTTGGTAGATCGGCTGAACACTGAAGCTTTCTTT	CASSLVDRLNTEAFF
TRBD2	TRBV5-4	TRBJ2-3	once	TGTGCCAGCAGCCCCTCTAGCGGCCATAACACAGATACGCAGTATTTT	CASSPSSGHNTDTQYF
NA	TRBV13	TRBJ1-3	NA	TGTGCCAGCAGCTCGGTGGACAGAGACGGAAACACCATATATTTT	CASSSVDRDGNTIYF
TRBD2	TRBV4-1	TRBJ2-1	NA	TGCGCCAGCAGTGGGCTAGCGGGTAATTACAATGAGCAGTTCTTC	CASSGLAGNYNEQFF
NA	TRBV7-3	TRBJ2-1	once	TGTGCCAGCAGCTCCGGAGGGCAGGATGAGCAGTTCTTC	CASSSGGQDEQFF
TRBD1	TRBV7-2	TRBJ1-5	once	TGTGCCAGCAGCCATAACGCTGCAGGGGGCGGCAATCAGCCCCAGCATTTT	CASSHNAAGGGNQPQHF
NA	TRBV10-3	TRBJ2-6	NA	TGTGCCATCAGTGCGGCTATTGGTGGGGCCAACGTCCTGACTTTC	CAISAAIGGANVLTF
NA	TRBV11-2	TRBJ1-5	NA	TGTGCCAGCAGCTTAGATGGGGGAAGGGGCCAGCCCCAGCATTTT	CASSLDGGRGQPQHF
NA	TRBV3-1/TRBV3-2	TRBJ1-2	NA	TGTGCCAGCAGCCAAGATCCGACAGCCTATGGCTACACCTTC	CASSQDPTAYGYTF
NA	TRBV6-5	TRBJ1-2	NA	TGTGCCAGCAGTTACAGCTACAGGGAAAACTATGGCTACACCTTC	CASSYSYRENYGYTF